This T cell receptor (beta chain) is drawn from a study of blood T cell repertoires in COVID-19. Background on the study: The analysed material was cDNA or gDNA that came from T cells, B-cell-depleted T cells, or PBMCs.

Method: immunoSEQ multiplex PCR; TCRdb's copy keeps in-frame clones and lacks some. Of about 80,000 clones in the sample, 70% to 80% were seen once. The CDR3 contains 15 residues. Trimming removed 4 bases at V and 0 bases at J, with 13 bases between. Per the germline V gene, CDR1 is SGHNT and CDR2 is YYREEE (reference sequence). This chain links TRBV5-4 with TRBJ1-2, with D possibly TRBD1 on 6 matching bases. The specimen sequenced was peripheral blood. This TCR derives from a man between 65 and 85 years old with active or convalescent COVID-19. The CDR3 nucleotides are TGTGCCAGCAGCCAGGACAGAGGAACTAACTATGGCTACACCTTC. It codes for CASSQDRGTNYGYTF.